This T cell receptor (beta chain) is from a study of blood T cell repertoires in COVID-19. On the study more broadly: Some COVID-19 samples were acute and others convalescent; all came from the United States, Italy and Spain.

The germline gives CDR1 MNHEY, CDR2 SMNVEV (reference sequence). The V and J ends lost 7 bases and 0 bases respectively, with 9 bases between them. This CDR3 has 14 amino acids. Clones were sequenced by immunoSEQ multiplex PCR, and TCRdb holds only the in-frame ones, with some missing. The data show some 160,000 clones, with approximately 88% seen just once and approximately 3% held by the top ten. The chain is built from TRBV27 and TRBJ2-2, with unresolved D. Specimen: peripheral blood. This clonotype was obtained from a man aged 55 to 70 with acute or convalescent COVID-19. CDR3 loop: CASTYTANTGELFF. CDR3 sequence (DNA): TGTGCCAGCACGTACACCGCGAACACCGGGGAGCTGTTTTTT.